These 24 T cell receptor beta chains share one sample of origin, sequenced in a study of T-cell memory formation after mild COVID-19. TCRdb fed the 5' RACE reads into MiXCR, producing one record per CDR3 protein. The profile shows under 400,000 distinct CDR3 sequences, roughly 20% of them singletons. The source material was PBMCs or a T cell subset sorted from them (not recorded which). The receptors here all came from an adult woman who had mild COVID-19 (a few samples of this study predate the infection). Cell type and time point are not known.

This chain uses TRBV7-2 with TRBJ2-7; a weak D match, TRBD2 (7 bases). Trimming stripped 1 base from V and 6 bases from J, with 16 bases between. Germline CDR1 reads SGHTA; CDR2 reads FQGNSA. The CDR3 runs 15 residues. The CDR3, as DNA: TGTGCCAGCAGCTTAGGGCGGGGGCTCCTAGGCGAGCAGTACTTC. It translates to CASSLGRGLLGEQYF.

This chain uses TRBV12-3 or TRBV12-4 with TRBJ1-2; 8 positions agree with TRBD1. CDR3 size: 16 residues. The V segment lost 1 base and the J segment 6 bases; nucleotides outside the gene matches: 10. CDR3 protein: CASSLGGTGGDDGYTF. CDR3 nucleotides: TGTGCCAGCAGTTTAGGGGGGACAGGAGGCGACGATGGCTACACCTTC.

The sample holds a few counts of this clonotype. The chain couples TRBV11-2 to TRBJ1-4, with a tentative D call TRBD1 (6 bases). CDR3 size: 16 residues. Germline assignment: CDR1 SGHAT and CDR2 FQNNGV. Trimming took off 3 bases at V and 7 bases at J, with 18 bases between the two ends. The CDR3 DNA follows: TGTGCCAGCAGCTTTGGGCCCGGGACATCGACTGAAAAACTGTTTTTT. Translation: CASSFGPGTSTEKLFF. Drawing the rest from reference TRBV11-2 and TRBJ1-4, the complete variable domain is EAGVAQSPRYKIIEKRQSVAFWCNPISGHATLYWYQQILGQGPKLLIQFQNNGVVDDSQLPKDRFSAERLKGVDSTLKIQPAKLEDSAVYLCASSFGPGTSTEKLFFGSGTQLSVL.

The gene calls are TRBV5-5 and TRBJ1-1, with a tentative D call TRBD1 (5 bases). Germline CDR1 and CDR2: SGHKS and YYEKEE (reference sequence). V lost 4 bases, J lost 4 bases, and 14 bases lay in between. The CDR3 length is 14 residues. The CDR3 bases are TGTGCCAGCAGCCCTGGCTCGGGGACCACTGAAGCTTTCTTT. It codes for CASSPGSGTTEAFF.

This clonotype was counted between two and nine times. The chain is built from TRBV5-6 and TRBJ2-3, with TRBD1 identical over 9 bases. The CDR3 covers 14 residues. Per the germline V gene, CDR1 is SGHDT and CDR2 is YYEEEE. V gave up 2 bases and J gave up 5 bases; unmatched junction bases: 3. Here the CDR3 reads CASSLQGAEDTQYF. CDR3 bases: TGTGCCAGCAGCTTACAGGGGGCTGAAGATACGCAGTATTTT.

V gene TRBV12-3 or TRBV12-4 combines with J gene TRBJ1-1, with 8 bases that match TRBD1. The ends lost 6 bases at V and 0 bases at J; junction bases unmatched: 9. The CDR3 length is 16 residues. The CDR3 sequence: CASSLGQGRVNTEAFF. DNA of the CDR3: TGTGCCAGCAGCCTCGGACAGGGACGTGTGAACACTGAAGCTTTCTTT.

This clonotype has more than one count but fewer than ten. V gene TRBV7-9 combines with J gene TRBJ2-7; D may be TRBD1 or TRBD2 (5 bases each). Between the trimmed V and J ends, which lost 5 bases and 2 bases, there was a span of 16 bases. In germline, CDR1 is SEHNR, CDR2 FQNEAQ (reference sequence). This CDR3 has 15 residues. CDR3 DNA: TGTGCCAGCAGCCAATCTGGGACCCCGGCCTACGAGCAGTACTTC. Protein sequence: CASSQSGTPAYEQYF.

A few counts support this clonotype. The chain uses TRBV19 and TRBJ2-1; maybe TRBD2 (6 bases). Trimming cost V 3 bases and J 9 bases, with 12 bases left between them. CDR3 length: 13 amino acids. The V gene's germline CDR1 is LNHDA and CDR2 SQIVND (reference sequence). Here the CDR3 reads CASSMAGRGEQFF. CDR3 DNA: TGTGCCAGTAGTATGGCCGGGAGAGGTGAGCAGTTCTTC.

This chain joins TRBV4-3 and TRBJ2-2; 12 bases fit TRBD2. V gave up 1 base and J gave up 7 bases; unmatched junction bases: 4. In germline, CDR1 is LGHNA, CDR2 YSLEER. This CDR3 contains 16 residues. CDR3 sequence (DNA): TGCGCCAGCAGCCAAGGGACTAGCGGGACGAGCGGGGAGCTGTTTTTT. It translates to CASSQGTSGTSGELFF.

This chain connects TRBV3-1 to TRBJ2-7, with D possibly TRBD1 on 6 matching bases. This CDR3 contains 14 residues. V was cut by 4 bases and J by 1 base, with 11 bases left in between. CDR1 is LGHDT and CDR2 is YNNKEL in the germline V gene (reference sequence). The CDR3 coding sequence is TGTGCCAGCAGCCCTAACAGGGAATCCTACGAGCAGTACTTC. The encoded protein is CASSPNRESYEQYF.

This clonotype has just a few counts. The V call is TRBV19, the J call TRBJ2-7, with D tentatively TRBD2 (6 bases). In germline, CDR1 is LNHDA, CDR2 SQIVND (reference sequence). The CDR3 has 16 amino acids. V was pared by 5 bases and J by 2 bases, with 19 bases between. CDR3 bases: TGTGCCAGTAGTTCCCGGGGGACCACATCTACCTACGAGCAGTACTTC. Translating gives CASSSRGTTSTYEQYF.

The chain joins TRBV5-4 to TRBJ1-1, with D unclear. V lost 0 bases, J lost 6 bases, and 9 bases lay in between. This CDR3 spans 13 amino acids. Germline CDR1 is SGHNT and CDR2 is YYREEE (reference sequence). CDR3 sequence: CASSLDATSEAFF. In DNA, the CDR3 is TGTGCCAGCAGCTTGGACGCGACGTCTGAAGCTTTCTTT.

The CDR3 sequence is CASSPSTGNTEAFF. Written as DNA, the CDR3 is TGTGCCAGCTCACCTTCGACAGGGAACACTGAAGCTTTCTTT. This rearrangement joins TRBV18 to TRBJ1-1; maybe TRBD1 (6 bases). The CDR3 is 14 residues long. Per germline, CDR1 KGHSH and CDR2 LQKENI. V was cut by 3 bases and J by 1 base, with 9 bases left in between.

Of note for this clonotype: This may be a read error: a much more frequent sequence differs by one nucleotide. The V call is TRBV5-1, the J call TRBJ2-5; the D gene could be TRBD1 or TRBD2 (5 bases each). V lost 5 bases and J 5 bases, leaving 7 bases between the germline ends. Germline V gene lookup returns CDR1 SGHRS and CDR2 YFSETQ. The CDR3 is 11 amino acids. The CDR3 region has the DNA TGCGCCAGCAGATGGGGGGAGACCCAGTACTTC. This translates into CASRWGETQYF.

A few counts support this clonotype. CDR3 region: CASSPQIFSYEQYF. The CDR3 nucleotides read TGTGCCAGCAGCCCACAGATATTCTCCTACGAGCAGTACTTC. The chain combines TRBV7-2 with TRBJ2-7; D not resolved. Germline V gene sequence: CDR1 SGHTA, CDR2 FQGNSA. V shed 5 bases and J shed 0 bases, with 11 bases lying between them. This CDR3 comprises 14 residues.

This sequence joins TRBV12-3 or TRBV12-4 and TRBJ1-2; 12 bases line up with TRBD1. The trim removed 8 bases at V and 8 bases at J, leaving 9 bases unmatched. The CDR3 is 14 amino acids. This chain's CDR3 is CASSPGQGARGYTF. The CDR3 region has the DNA TGTGCCAGCTCACCGGGACAGGGGGCTAGAGGCTACACCTTC.

This clonotype was counted only a few times. The chain joins TRBV5-1 to TRBJ1-2, with a possible D match to TRBD1 (5 bases). V was pared by 2 bases and J by 6 bases, with 14 bases between. Germline-derived CDR1 and CDR2 are SGHRS and YFSETQ. CDR3 length: 14 residues. The CDR3 loop reads CASSLPGEGHGYTF. In nucleotides, the CDR3 is TGCGCCAGCAGCTTACCGGGTGAGGGGCATGGCTACACCTTC.

The chain employs TRBV29-1 and TRBJ2-1; 8 nucleotides agree with TRBD2. The junction had 4 bases not matched to a gene; V was cut back by 5 bases and J by 1 base. Germline values: CDR1 SQVTM, CDR2 ANQGSEA. This CDR3 has 14 residues. CDR3 nucleotides: TGCAGCGTTATCGAGCGGGGGTCCTACAATGAGCAGTTCTTC. Its translation: CSVIERGSYNEQFF.

The J gene is TRBJ1-5, the V gene TRBV20-1; D is undetermined. Germline CDR1 and CDR2: DFQATT and SNEGSKA (reference sequence). The CDR3 totals 17 residues. V was pared by 0 bases and J by 1 base, with 16 bases between. The CDR3 sequence is CSARERGRARSNQPQHF. The CDR3 nucleotides are TGCAGTGCTAGAGAACGAGGGAGGGCCAGGAGCAATCAGCCCCAGCATTTT.

The chain has TRBV7-9 and TRBJ2-2; D could derive from TRBD1 or TRBD2 (7 bases each). The CDR3 runs 18 residues. In germline, CDR1 is SEHNR, CDR2 FQNEAQ (reference sequence). V lost 0 bases, J lost 8 bases, and 22 bases lay in between. CDR3 bases: TGTGCCAGCAGCTTAGCGGTTGCGTCGGGGGGACAGAATGGGGAGCTGTTTTTT. Its protein product is CASSLAVASGGQNGELFF.

V is TRBV6-5 and J is TRBJ1-2; D unclear. CDR3 length: 14 amino acids. From germline, CDR1 is MNHEY and CDR2 SVGAGI. The V and J ends lost 6 bases and 4 bases respectively, with 15 bases between them. The CDR3 spells CASSRLGRLYGYTF. The CDR3, as DNA: TGTGCCAGCAGCCGCCTCGGACGGCTCTATGGCTACACCTTC.

This chain joins TRBV5-4 and TRBJ2-5; 8 bases align to TRBD2. The CDR3 loop spans 15 amino acids. Germline values: CDR1 SGHNT, CDR2 YYREEE (reference sequence). Trimming cost V 4 bases and J 4 bases; bases outside gene matches: 9. CDR3 bases: TGTGCCAGCAGCCTAAGCGGGAGTGTATTAGAGACCCAGTACTTC. Its translation is CASSLSGSVLETQYF.

The chain carries TRBV11-2 and TRBJ2-7; 7 nucleotides line up with TRBD1. Per the germline V gene, CDR1 is SGHAT and CDR2 is FQNNGV. V dropped 6 bases and J dropped 4; count of bases not matched to a gene: 12. The CDR3 has 15 residues. The DNA for the CDR3 is TGTGCCAGCAGTCGACAGGGTTGGAATCTTTACGAGCAGTACTTC. The encoded protein is CASSRQGWNLYEQYF.

The rearrangement joins TRBV12-3 or TRBV12-4 to TRBJ2-3; D uncertain. Between the trimmed V and J ends, which lost 0 bases and 5 bases, there was a span of 12 bases. There are 15 residues in the CDR3. The CDR3 bases are TGTGCCAGCAGTTTAGCGCAATTAGCTGTAGATACGCAGTATTTT. Translated: CASSLAQLAVDTQYF.